This entry is about one TCR beta chain. The data are from a study of preoperative IRX-2 immunotherapy in early breast cancer. Losses at the gene ends were 4 bases for V and 4 bases for J; bases not matched to a gene: 6. Looked up from germline, CDR1 is MDHEN and CDR2 is SYDVKM. The CDR3 is 14 residues long. This table comes from immunoSEQ multiplex PCR, and its TCRdb copy is limited to in-frame clones, with some not included. The sample shows roughly 34,000 clones, 89% of them seen only once. Treatment noted: preoperative locoregional IRX-2 cytokine immunotherapy. Patients received preoperative, locoregional IRX-2 cytokine immunotherapy in a phase Ib study.

The receptor was derived from a human donor with breast cancer. The chain recombines TRBV28 with TRBJ2-7; 8 bases align to TRBD2. The sample was tumor tissue, taken after IRX-2 immunotherapy. The CDR3 DNA follows: TGTGCCAGCAGTTCAGTAGCGGGGCCTTACGAGCAGTACGTC. Translation: CASSSVAGPYEQYV.